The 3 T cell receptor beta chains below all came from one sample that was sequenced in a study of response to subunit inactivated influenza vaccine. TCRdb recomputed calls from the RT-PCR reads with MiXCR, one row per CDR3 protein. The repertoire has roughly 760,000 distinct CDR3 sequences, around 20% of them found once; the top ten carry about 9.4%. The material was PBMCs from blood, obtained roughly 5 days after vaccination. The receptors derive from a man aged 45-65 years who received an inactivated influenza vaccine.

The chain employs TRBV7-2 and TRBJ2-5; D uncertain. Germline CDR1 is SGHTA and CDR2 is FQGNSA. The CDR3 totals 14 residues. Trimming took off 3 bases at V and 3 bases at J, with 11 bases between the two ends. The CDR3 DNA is TGTGCCAGCAGCTTCGGTGGCGCGAAAGAGACCCAGTACTTC. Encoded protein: CASSFGGAKETQYF.

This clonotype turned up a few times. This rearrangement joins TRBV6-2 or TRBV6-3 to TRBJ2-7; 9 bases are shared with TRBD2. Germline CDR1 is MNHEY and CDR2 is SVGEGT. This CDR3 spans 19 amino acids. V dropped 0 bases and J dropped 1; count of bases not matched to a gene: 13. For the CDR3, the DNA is TGTGCCAGCAGTTACTCGATAGGTAGCGGGAGTGCGACGTCCTACGAGCAGTACTTC. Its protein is CASSYSIGSGSATSYEQYF.

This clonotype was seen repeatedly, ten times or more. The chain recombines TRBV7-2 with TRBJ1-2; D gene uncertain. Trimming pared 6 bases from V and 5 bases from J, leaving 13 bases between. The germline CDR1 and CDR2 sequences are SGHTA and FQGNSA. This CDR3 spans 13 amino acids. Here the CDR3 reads CASSLSAGYGYTF. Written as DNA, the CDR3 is TGTGCCAGCAGTCTATCAGCGGGGTATGGCTACACCTTC.